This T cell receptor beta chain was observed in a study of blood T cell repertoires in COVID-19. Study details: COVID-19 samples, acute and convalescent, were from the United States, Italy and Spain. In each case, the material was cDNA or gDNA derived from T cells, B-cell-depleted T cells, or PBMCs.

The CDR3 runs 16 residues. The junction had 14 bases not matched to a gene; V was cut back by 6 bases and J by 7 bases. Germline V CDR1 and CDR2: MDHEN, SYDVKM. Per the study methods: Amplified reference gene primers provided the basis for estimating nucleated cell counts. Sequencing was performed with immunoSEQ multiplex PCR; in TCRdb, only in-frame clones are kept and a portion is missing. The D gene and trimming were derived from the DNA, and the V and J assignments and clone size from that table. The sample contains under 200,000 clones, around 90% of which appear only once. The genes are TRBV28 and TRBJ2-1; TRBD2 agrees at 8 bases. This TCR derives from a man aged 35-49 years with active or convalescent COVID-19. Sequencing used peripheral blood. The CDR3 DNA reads TGTGCCAGCAGGTCCGGGACTAGGGGGGTAGGGAATGAGCAGTTCTTC. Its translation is CASRSGTRGVGNEQFF.